The 27 T cell receptor beta chains presented below share a single source sample, sequenced in a study of T cell changes during pregnancy in multiple sclerosis. Method: immunoSEQ multiplex PCR; TCRdb's copy keeps in-frame clones and lacks some. Here the sample spans about 59,000 clones, 90% to 95% being singletons. The specimen comprised CD8+ T cells from peripheral blood mononuclear cells, sampled after pregnancy. Receptor source: a female donor with multiple sclerosis, enrolled in a pregnancy study.

The chain employs TRBV19 and TRBJ2-1; 10 bases align to TRBD1. The CDR3 runs to 16 residues. The V segment lost 2 bases and the J segment 7 bases; nucleotides outside the gene matches: 8. In germline, CDR1 is LNHDA, CDR2 SQIVND (reference sequence). CDR3 in amino acids: CASSIWTGGLSNEQFF. As DNA, the CDR3 is TGTGCCAGTAGTATATGGACAGGGGGTCTTTCGAATGAGCAGTTCTTC.

The chain uses TRBV27 and TRBJ2-1; D is unclear. Trimming pared 0 bases from V and 8 bases from J, leaving 8 bases between. CDR3 size: 13 residues. CDR1 MNHEY and CDR2 SMNVEV come from the germline V gene (reference sequence). The CDR3 is CASSLSAVDEQFF. CDR3 sequence (DNA): TGTGCCAGCAGTTTATCCGCGGTTGATGAGCAGTTCTTC.

This clone was counted a single time. The V call is TRBV9, the J call TRBJ2-3; no clear D. The V end lost 0 bases, the J end lost 1 base, and 6 bases lay between the germline ends. CDR1 is SGDLS, CDR2 YYNGEE, per germline. This CDR3 contains 14 residues. CDR3 residues: CASSVVAGTDTQYF. DNA of the CDR3: TGTGCCAGCAGCGTAGTTGCGGGCACAGATACGCAGTATTTT.

This rearrangement joins TRBV29-1 to TRBJ2-1; TRBD2 matches 9 bases. This CDR3 region has 16 residues. Germline CDR1 SQVTM, CDR2 ANQGSEA. The V and J ends lost 0 bases and 8 bases, in that order; junction bases with no gene match: 11. The CDR3 is CSVEDPLAGGLYEQFF. CDR3 sequence (DNA): TGCAGCGTTGAAGATCCTTTGGCGGGGGGGCTCTATGAGCAGTTCTTC.

V usage is TRBV29-1 and J usage is TRBJ2-1, with 10 bases that match TRBD2. Germline CDR1 and CDR2: SQVTM and ANQGSEA. Trimming removed 4 bases from V and 3 bases from J; junction bases left unmatched: 0. The CDR3 is made up of 13 amino acids. CDR3 in amino acids: CSVVAGGYNEQFF. The CDR3 nucleotides are TGCAGCGTTGTAGCGGGAGGCTACAATGAGCAGTTCTTC.

The chain has TRBV15 and TRBJ2-2; D possibly corresponds to TRBD2 (8 bases). CDR3 size: 20 residues. The V and J ends lost 7 bases and 5 bases respectively, with 32 bases between them. Germline CDR1 and CDR2: LNHNV and YYDKDF (reference sequence). The CDR3: CATNTDRQGRAGEETGELFF. The CDR3 nucleotides read TGTGCCACCAACACGGACAGGCAAGGCCGAGCGGGAGAGGAAACCGGGGAGCTGTTTTTT.

This clone was found once. The V call is TRBV27, the J call TRBJ2-1; 9 bases are shared with TRBD2. The V gene end was trimmed by 4 bases and the J gene end by 8 bases; junction bases not matched to a gene: 6. Germline loops: CDR1 MNHEY, CDR2 SMNVEV (reference sequence). This CDR3 is 14 amino acids long. CDR3 in amino acids: CASSSGLAGDEQFF. The CDR3 region has the DNA TGTGCCAGCAGTTCGGGACTAGCAGGCGATGAGCAGTTCTTC.

The V call is TRBV2, the J call TRBJ2-5; the D gene is possibly TRBD1 (5 bases). The length of the CDR3 is 16 residues. Germline lookup yields CDR1 SNHLY and CDR2 FYNNEI. With 4 bases removed from V and 0 bases from J, the gap between germline ends came to 15 bases. The CDR3 region has the DNA TGTGCCAGCAGTGGGCAGGGCAATTCGTACCAAGAGACCCAGTACTTC. It translates to CASSGQGNSYQETQYF.

The chain is built from TRBV5-1 and TRBJ2-1; 7 positions match TRBD2. The CDR3 is 16 amino acids. The V gene's germline CDR1 is SGHRS and CDR2 YFSETQ. After removal of 0 bases from V and 3 bases from J, the junction contained 6 bases not matched to a gene. The CDR3 loop reads CASSLDGGSFYNEQFF. The CDR3 DNA is TGCGCCAGCAGCTTGGATGGCGGGAGTTTCTACAATGAGCAGTTCTTC.

This chain links TRBV30 with TRBJ1-4, with 9 bases identical to TRBD1. The germline V gene has CDR1 GTSNPN and CDR2 SVGIG (reference sequence). This CDR3 spans 15 amino acids. After removal of 0 bases from V and 7 bases from J, the junction contained 6 bases not matched to a gene. The CDR3 protein is CAWSVQGQGFEKLFF. The CDR3 nucleotides read TGTGCCTGGAGTGTACAAGGACAGGGGTTTGAAAAACTGTTTTTT.

J is TRBJ2-7 and V is TRBV5-4; a weak D match, TRBD2 (5 bases). This CDR3 contains 15 residues. Per germline, CDR1 SGHNT and CDR2 YYREEE (reference sequence). V shed 1 base and J shed 4 bases, with 15 bases lying between them. The CDR3 coding sequence is TGTGCCAGCAGCTTGCGTTCGAAAGGCGGGTACGAGCAGTACTTC. Translated: CASSLRSKGGYEQYF.

The chain employs TRBV28 and TRBJ2-1, with 9 bases lining up with TRBD2. CDR1 is MDHEN, CDR2 SYDVKM, per germline. The CDR3 is 14 residues long. V was clipped by 6 bases and J by 6 bases; unmatched bases: 6. The CDR3 is CASRSLAGRNEQFF. The DNA of the CDR3 is TGTGCCAGCAGGAGTCTAGCGGGACGCAATGAGCAGTTCTTC.

The V call is TRBV15, the J call TRBJ2-1, with 7 bases lining up with TRBD2. In germline, CDR1 is LNHNV, CDR2 YYDKDF (reference sequence). With 4 bases clipped from V and 0 bases from J, the junction kept 3 bases outside the gene matches. The CDR3 has 15 amino acids. In DNA form, the CDR3 reads TGTGCCACCAGCACTAGCGGAGGCTCCTACAATGAGCAGTTCTTC. It translates to CATSTSGGSYNEQFF.

The CDR3 region is CASSVAASGSSYEQYF. In DNA, the CDR3 is TGTGCCAGCAGCGTAGCTGCTAGCGGGAGCTCCTACGAGCAGTACTTC. The gene calls are TRBV9 and TRBJ2-7; 10 bases line up with TRBD2. This CDR3 comprises 16 residues. Germline CDR1 SGDLS, CDR2 YYNGEE. With V trimmed by 0 bases and J by 0 bases, 3 bases remained unmatched.

The V gene is TRBV6-5, the J gene TRBJ2-1; 7 bases match TRBD2. The CDR3 sequence is 13 residues long. Per germline, CDR1 MNHEY and CDR2 SVGAGI. J lost 8 bases, V lost 2 bases, and 3 bases had no gene match. The CDR3 DNA is TGTGCCAGCAGTTACGGGGGGGTCGATGAGCAGTTCTTC. It yields the protein CASSYGGVDEQFF.

This clone was seen once. This sequence joins TRBV19 and TRBJ2-3; 12 positions agree with TRBD1. CDR1 is LNHDA, CDR2 SQIVND, per germline (reference sequence). V was pared by 3 bases and J by 5 bases, with 6 bases of the junction left unmatched. The CDR3 totals 16 residues. The CDR3 nucleotides are TGTGCCAGTAGTATCCGGGACAGGGGGCTGGGAGATACGCAGTATTTT. Its protein product is CASSIRDRGLGDTQYF.

V and J are TRBV5-4 and TRBJ1-1; D may be TRBD1 (5 bases). Per the germline V gene, CDR1 is SGHNT and CDR2 is YYREEE (reference sequence). This CDR3 has 15 residues. Trimming left V 4 bases short and J 4 bases short, with 17 bases between. CDR3: CASSPRGGAGTEAFF. The CDR3 DNA reads TGTGCCAGCAGCCCCCGGGGGGGTGCAGGCACTGAAGCTTTCTTT.

The chain uses TRBV14 and TRBJ1-1, with TRBD1 as a possible D gene (6 bases). CDR3 length equals 14 residues. From germline, CDR1 is SGHDN and CDR2 FVKESK. The V end lost 4 bases, the J end lost 0 bases, and 9 bases lay between the germline ends. CDR3 in amino acids: CASSLGQLNTEAFF. The CDR3 DNA reads as TGTGCCAGCAGCCTAGGACAGCTGAACACTGAAGCTTTCTTT.

The chain has TRBV4-1 and TRBJ1-5; D may be TRBD1 (6 bases). Germline V gene sequence: CDR1 MGHRA, CDR2 YSYEKL. V lost 1 base and J 5 bases, leaving 15 bases between the germline ends. This CDR3 has 16 residues. CDR3 bases: TGCGCCAGCAGCCAAGTGGGTCCAGGGGTGGATCAGCCCCAGCATTTT. This translates into CASSQVGPGVDQPQHF.

The J gene is TRBJ1-2, the V gene TRBV29-1; a possible D gene is TRBD1 (6 bases). Germline V lookup: CDR1 SQVTM, CDR2 ANQGSEA. Trimming removed 0 bases at V and 14 bases at J, with 22 bases between. The CDR3 is 14 residues long. The DNA of the CDR3 is TGCAGCGTTGAAGATGGGAACCGCGTTGGGACAAAAACCTTC. Residues: CSVEDGNRVGTKTF.

This chain uses TRBV5-4 with TRBJ2-7; D gene ambiguous. Germline CDR1 SGHNT, CDR2 YYREEE (reference sequence). CDR3 length: 13 amino acids. The V gene lost 2 bases and the J gene lost 1 base, with 7 bases spanning the gap. CDR3 DNA sequence: TGTGCCAGCAGCTTCGGGTCGTCCTACGAGCAGTACTTC. Its translation is CASSFGSSYEQYF.

This clone appeared a single time. The chain recombines TRBV14 with TRBJ2-7; 8 bases fit TRBD2. The germline gives CDR1 SGHDN, CDR2 FVKESK. This CDR3 is 17 amino acids long. The ends lost 2 bases at V and 2 bases at J; junction bases unmatched: 11. The CDR3 coding sequence is TGTGCCAGCAGCCAAAAAAGAGGAGCGGGAGCAACCTACGAGCAGTACTTC. Encoded protein: CASSQKRGAGATYEQYF.

This rearrangement joins TRBV19 to TRBJ2-3; 10 bases match TRBD1. Germline V gene sequence: CDR1 LNHDA, CDR2 SQIVND (reference sequence). The CDR3 runs to 12 residues. Trimming at V came to 11 bases and at J to 9 bases, leaving 8 bases not matched to a gene. CDR3 residues: CASGQGLMTQYF. The CDR3 DNA reads as TGTGCCTCGGGACAGGGGTTGATGACGCAGTATTTT.

This chain joins TRBV9 and TRBJ2-3; 8 bases map to TRBD2. After removal of 3 bases from V and 1 base from J, the junction contained 4 bases not matched to a gene. The CDR3 totals 15 residues. Germline V CDR1 and CDR2: SGDLS, YYNGEE. The CDR3 region is CASSEAGLGTDTQYF. Here the CDR3 DNA reads TGTGCCAGCAGCGAGGCGGGACTAGGCACAGATACGCAGTATTTT.

The gene calls are TRBV27 and TRBJ1-1; 7 bases fit TRBD1. CDR1 and CDR2 from the germline V gene are MNHEY and SMNVEV (reference sequence). The CDR3 loop spans 13 amino acids. V gave up 4 bases and J gave up 5 bases; unmatched junction bases: 4. The CDR3 loop reads CASSWAGGTEAFF. The CDR3 DNA reads as TGTGCCAGCAGTTGGGCAGGGGGGACTGAAGCTTTCTTT.

This chain joins TRBV7-3 and TRBJ2-7, with D tentatively TRBD2 (5 bases). With 0 bases removed from V and 6 bases from J, the gap between germline ends came to 9 bases. This CDR3 spans 13 amino acids. CDR1 is SGHTA and CDR2 is FQGTGA in the germline V gene. CDR3 bases: TGTGCCAGCAGCTTAACAGGAGGTTCCGAGCAGTACTTC. Protein sequence: CASSLTGGSEQYF.

The J gene is TRBJ2-7, the V gene TRBV6-1; D call uncertain. The CDR3 loop spans 15 amino acids. Trimming removed 1 base at V and 4 bases at J, with 14 bases between. Germline lookup yields CDR1 MNHNS and CDR2 SASEGT. The CDR3 sequence: CASSEGLGTAYEQYF. The CDR3 DNA reads TGTGCCAGCAGTGAAGGGCTTGGCACAGCTTACGAGCAGTACTTC.